The 5 T cell receptor beta chains reported below all come from one sample, sequenced in a study of T cell responses to AZD1222 COVID-19 vaccine. Clones were read by immunoSEQ multiplex PCR, and TCRdb kept only the in-frame ones, dropping some. Of about 120,000 clones listed, less than 95% are singletons. The material sequenced was peripheral blood, taken on day 0 of AZD1222 vaccination. The receptor source for this set is an adult in good health.

The genes are TRBV15 and TRBJ1-5, with D perhaps TRBD1 (5 bases). V lost 0 bases, J lost 9 bases, and 15 bases lay in between. This CDR3 comprises 15 residues. Germline V gene data show CDR1 as LNHNV and CDR2 as YYDKDF (reference sequence). The CDR3 reads CATSRDSQGGRPQHF. CDR3 DNA: TGTGCCACCAGCAGAGATAGCCAGGGAGGACGGCCCCAGCATTTT. Looking up the rest from reference TRBV15 and TRBJ1-5 gives the full variable domain: DAMVIQNPRYQVTQFGKPVTLSCSQTLNHNVMYWYQQKSSQAPKLLFHYYDKDFNNEADTPDNFQSRRPNTSFCFLDIRSPGLGDTAMYLCATSRDSQGGRPQHFGDGTRLSIL.

The table lists this clone with a count of one. This chain connects TRBV19 to TRBJ2-3; maybe TRBD2 (5 bases). This CDR3 spans 17 amino acids. Germline lookup yields CDR1 LNHDA and CDR2 SQIVND (reference sequence). V was shortened by 5 bases and J by 2 bases, with 20 bases between the two germline ends. CDR3 protein: CASSLRETAPPTDTQYF. In DNA form, the CDR3 reads TGTGCCAGTAGTCTCCGGGAAACCGCTCCCCCCACAGATACGCAGTATTTT.

The chain uses TRBV3-1 (or the pseudogene TRBV3-2) and TRBJ1-4; D may be TRBD1 (5 bases). The V gene lost 5 bases and the J gene lost 8 bases, with 24 bases spanning the gap. The germline V gene encodes CDR1 LGHDT and CDR2 YNNKEL (reference sequence). There are 17 residues in the CDR3. This CDR3 is CASSYQRNRDRGEKLFF. The CDR3 coding sequence is TGTGCCAGCAGCTACCAAAGAAACCGGGACCGCGGGGAAAAACTGTTTTTT.

The V call is TRBV5-6, the J call TRBJ1-1; maybe TRBD1 (5 bases). Germline V gene lookup returns CDR1 SGHDT and CDR2 YYEEEE. The CDR3 sequence is 13 residues long. Trimming pared 3 bases from V and 8 bases from J, leaving 14 bases between. The CDR3 is CASSSRATEEAFF. In DNA form, the CDR3 reads TGTGCCAGCAGCTCCAGAGCGACAGAGGAAGCTTTCTTT.

The rearrangement links TRBV18 to TRBJ2-5; the match to TRBD1 covers 7 bases. The CDR3 runs 15 residues. V lost 3 bases, J lost 7 bases, and 11 bases stayed unmatched. The germline V gene has CDR1 KGHSH and CDR2 LQKENI. The CDR3, as DNA: TGTGCCAGCTCACCTTCGACAGGGCCGCCACTGACCCAGTACTTC. Protein: CASSPSTGPPLTQYF. Looking up the rest from reference TRBV18 and TRBJ2-5 gives the full variable domain: NAGVMQNPRHLVRRRGQEARLRCSPMKGHSHVYWYRQLPEEGLKFMVYLQKENIIDESGMPKERFSAEFPKEGPSILRIQQVVRGDSAAYFCASSPSTGPPLTQYFGPGTRLLVL.